This paragraph reports one T cell receptor (beta chain). This specimen belongs to a study of blood T cell repertoires in COVID-19. About the research overall: Samples taken during acute and convalescent COVID-19 were collected in the United States, Italy and Spain. Nucleic acid was either cDNA or gDNA, and it came from T cells, B-cell-depleted T cells, or PBMCs.

Original processing notes: Amplifying reference gene primers gave estimates of nucleated cell counts. Here immunoSEQ multiplex PCR was the method, and the copy in TCRdb shows in-frame clones only, minus some. Clonal size and the V and J genes are those of that table, whereas D and trimming came from the DNA. Counted here are some 200,000 clones, roughly 82% occurring once; the ten biggest clones make up less than 15%. Trimming cost V 3 bases and J 2 bases, with 11 bases left between them. This CDR3 is built from 15 residues. The V gene's germline CDR1 is SNHLY and CDR2 FYNNEI. Sequenced sample: peripheral blood. The TCR originated in a human donor in a cohort sampled during active COVID-19. The V gene is TRBV2, the J gene TRBJ2-1, with D perhaps matching TRBD2 (5 bases). Written as DNA, the CDR3 is TGTGCCAGCAGTGATGAGGGAGTGCCCTACAATGAGCAGTTCTTC. This sequence encodes CASSDEGVPYNEQFF. Full variable domain (remainder filled in from reference TRBV2 and TRBJ2-1): EPEVTQTPSHQVTQMGQEVILRCVPISNHLYFYWYRQILGQKVEFLVSFYNNEISEKSEIFDDQFSVERPDGSNFTLKIRSTKLEDSAMYFCASSDEGVPYNEQFFGPGTRLTVL.